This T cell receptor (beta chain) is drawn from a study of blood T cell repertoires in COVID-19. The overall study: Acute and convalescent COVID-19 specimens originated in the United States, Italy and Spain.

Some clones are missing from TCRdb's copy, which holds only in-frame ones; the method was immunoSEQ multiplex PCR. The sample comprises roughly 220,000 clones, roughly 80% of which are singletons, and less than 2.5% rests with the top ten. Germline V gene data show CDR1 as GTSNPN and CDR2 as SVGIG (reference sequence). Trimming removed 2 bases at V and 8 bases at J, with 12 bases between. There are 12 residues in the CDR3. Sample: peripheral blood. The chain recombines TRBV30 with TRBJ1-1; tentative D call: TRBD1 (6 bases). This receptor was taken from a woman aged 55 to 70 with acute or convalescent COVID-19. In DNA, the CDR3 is TGTGCCTGGAGTCAAACGGGGGGCGAAGCTTTCTTT. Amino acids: CAWSQTGGEAFF.